The clone carrying this TCR beta chain was counted ten times or more. The data stem from a study of T cells after yellow fever vaccination. Trimming took off 5 bases at V and 4 bases at J, with 19 bases between the two ends. Germline assignment: CDR1 MNHEY and CDR2 SVGAGI. The CDR3 contains 16 residues. TCRdb called the 5' RACE reads again in MiXCR, with one record for every CDR3 protein. The top ten clones hold about 3% of a sample with around 320,000 distinct CDR3 sequences, 7.5% to 9% of them seen once. This chain links TRBV6-5 with TRBJ2-3; D gene unclear. Source: CD4+ T cells sorted from PBMCs, taken 5 days after the yellow fever booster vaccination. This TCR was recovered from a young man who received the YFV17D yellow fever vaccine. The CDR3, as DNA: TGTGCCAGCAGTCTCCCGGGCCCCTCTGGCGCAGATACGCAGTATTTT. It yields the protein CASSLPGPSGADTQYF.